These T cell receptor beta chains were read from a single sample in a study of T cells in Graves' hyperthyroidism and ophthalmopathy. One entry per CDR3 protein, called by TCRdb with MiXCR from the multiplex PCR reads. The data contain 450,000 to 650,000 distinct CDR3 sequences, 14% of them singletons. The material sequenced was blood. The receptors derive from a woman between 18 and 30 years old with Graves' ophthalmopathy. The CDR3 runs from the conserved cysteine through the conserved F or W. A D gene is named only where the DNA matches it firmly. Some rows have no size entry. The others give once, few or many, or a class for an expanded clone.

TRBD1	many	TRBV4-2	TRBJ1-5	TGTGCCAGCAGCCAACAACCAGGGGGCTATCAGCCCCAGCATTTT	CASSQQPGGYQPQHF
TRBD2	-	TRBV7-9	TRBJ2-1	TGTGCCAGCAGCTTAGAGTCGCTAGCGGGAGGTTACAATGAGCAGTTCTTC	CASSLESLAGGYNEQFF
-	few	TRBV24-1	TRBJ2-1	TGTGCCACTGGCCTATTCGATGAGCAGTTCTTC	CATGLFDEQFF
-	many	TRBV18	TRBJ2-7	TGTGCCAGCTCACCGACCCTAGACTACGAGCAGTACTTC	CASSPTLDYEQYF
-	many	TRBV11-3	TRBJ2-1	TGTGCCAGCAGCTTCTTGGTATATGAGCAGTTCTTC	CASSFLVYEQFF
TRBD1	few	TRBV19	TRBJ2-4	TGTGCCAGTACAAACAGGGGGCTAGCCAAAAACATTCAGTACTTC	CASTNRGLAKNIQYF
TRBD1	-	TRBV5-1	TRBJ2-3	TGTGCCAGCAGCGTACACAGGGGGCGCACAGATACGCAGTATTTT	CASSVHRGRTDTQYF
TRBD1	many	TRBV12-3/TRBV12-4	TRBJ1-4	TGTGCCAGCAGTTTCGGAGACAGGGGAATGGCTAATGAAAAACTGTTTTTT	CASSFGDRGMANEKLFF
TRBD2	few	TRBV20-1	TRBJ2-5	TGCAGTGCTAGAGATTGGGGTGCGGCGGGAGGGTACTCGGAGACCCAGTACTTC	CSARDWGAAGGYSETQYF
TRBD1	many	TRBV7-3	TRBJ2-7	TGTGCCAGCATCTTCCCTTGGCGGGCAGGGGGAACCTACGAGCAGTACTTC	CASIFPWRAGGTYEQYF
-	few	TRBV18	TRBJ2-5	TGTGCCAGCTCACCTACCGACAGAATGGGACAAGAGACCCAGTACTTC	CASSPTDRMGQETQYF
-	-	TRBV19	TRBJ2-1	TGTGCCAGTAGTAGACACAGGGTCAGGTACAATGAGCAGTTCTTC	CASSRHRVRYNEQFF
-	-	TRBV27	TRBJ2-4	TGTGCCAGCAGTCTACCCCCCCTGCAGCATCGCGTTGTAGCCAAAAACATTCAGTACTTC	CASSLPPLQHRVVAKNIQYF
-	many	TRBV18	TRBJ2-3	TGTGCCAGCTCACCACCATCCATTCGCACAGATACGCAGTATTTT	CASSPPSIRTDTQYF
-	many	TRBV2	TRBJ1-5	TGTGCCAGCAGTGAGGGGGGGGCGGTAAGCAATCAGCCCCAGCATTTT	CASSEGGAVSNQPQHF
-	many	TRBV2	TRBJ2-1	TGTGCCAGCAGTGATCGTTCGCCTAGGAGCTCCTACAATGAGCAGTTCTTC	CASSDRSPRSSYNEQFF
TRBD1	-	TRBV5-1	TRBJ2-5	TGCGCCAGCAGCTTGACCTCCGGGACAGGGGGCTGGGAGACCCAGTACTTC	CASSLTSGTGGWETQYF
TRBD2	many	TRBV6-5	TRBJ2-7	TGTGCCAGCAGGTCCGGGACTAGCGGGAACTACGAGCAGTACTTC	CASRSGTSGNYEQYF
-	many	TRBV29-1	TRBJ2-7	TGCAGCGTTTTACAGCCATGGGGTCCCTACGAGCAGTACTTC	CSVLQPWGPYEQYF
-	many	TRBV12-3/TRBV12-4	TRBJ2-2	TGTGCCAGCAGCCGTAGGGTTTCGAACACCGGGGAGCTGTTTTTT	CASSRRVSNTGELFF
-	many	TRBV7-9	TRBJ2-7	TGTGCCAGCAGCTTAGGTCGTTATGACGAGCAGTACTTC	CASSLGRYDEQYF
TRBD1	many	TRBV27	TRBJ2-1	TGTGCCAGCAGTCCGCCCGGGACAGGGGGGTACCGTGAGCAGTTCTTC	CASSPPGTGGYREQFF
TRBD2	-	TRBV4-1	TRBJ2-1	TGCGCCAGCAGCCAACCGACTAGCGGGAGGGCCGGGGGCGGTGAGCAGTTCTTC	CASSQPTSGRAGGGEQFF
-	many	TRBV19	TRBJ1-2	TGTGCCAGTAGTATAGACCCGGGACAAAGCTCGGGCTATGGCTACACCTTC	CASSIDPGQSSGYGYTF
TRBD2	many	TRBV28	TRBJ2-3	TGTGCCAGCAGTCCCGGGACTAGCGGGAGGGACTTTGAGGATACGCAGTATTTT	CASSPGTSGRDFEDTQYF
TRBD2	-	TRBV4-3	TRBJ2-7	TGCGCCAGCAGCCAAGTTTTCCCCAGCGGGAGACCCTCCTACGAGCAGTACTTC	CASSQVFPSGRPSYEQYF
-	many	TRBV19	TRBJ2-2	TGTGCCAGTACCCCTGGGTCAGGGAACACCGGGGAGCTGTTTTTT	CASTPGSGNTGELFF
TRBD2	many	TRBV6-2/TRBV6-3	TRBJ2-7	TGTGCCAGCAGTCGACTAGCGGGAGTATCCCCCTACGAGCAGTACTTC	CASSRLAGVSPYEQYF
-	many	TRBV6-5	TRBJ1-5	TGTGCCAGCAGTTACTCTATCGGAGGCAATCAGCCCCAGCATTTT	CASSYSIGGNQPQHF
-	many	TRBV3-1	TRBJ1-1	TGTGCCAGCAGCCAACGCGAACAGGGCTTGCGGGCTTTCTTT	CASSQREQGLRAFF
-	few	TRBV29-1	TRBJ1-5	TGCAGCGTCCTTGAGGACAGTTCCGAGCCCCAGCATTTT	CSVLEDSSEPQHF
TRBD2	many	TRBV12-5	TRBJ2-3	TGTGCTAGTGGCCCCGGACTAGCGGGAGGTATGGATACGCAGTATTTT	CASGPGLAGGMDTQYF
-	many	TRBV7-2	TRBJ2-1	TGTGCCAGCAGCTCAGACAGATGGGGGCAGTTCTTC	CASSSDRWGQFF
TRBD1	many	TRBV28	TRBJ2-3	TGTGCCAGCAGTAGACGGACAGGGGTAACAGATACGCAGTATTTT	CASSRRTGVTDTQYF
TRBD1	many	TRBV27	TRBJ1-1	TGTGCCAGCAGTTTAGGACAGGGGGCGAGGGACACTGAAGCTTTCTTT	CASSLGQGARDTEAFF
TRBD2	many	TRBV28	TRBJ2-2	TGTGCCAGCAGTCAAGGTGGCGGGAGCACCGGGGAGCTGTTTTTT	CASSQGGGSTGELFF
-	many	TRBV6-2/TRBV6-3	TRBJ1-5	TGTGCCAGCAGTTACAATCTCTGGGAGCCCCAGCATTTT	CASSYNLWEPQHF
-	-	TRBV6-1	TRBJ1-1	TGTGCCAGCAGTCGGGACGAGCCAGGTTGGGTTCCTATGAACACTGAAGCTTTCTTT	CASSRDEPGWVPMNTEAFF
-	many	TRBV28	TRBJ2-3	TGTGCCAGCAGTGCTCCCGGGACCAAGAGCACAGATACGCAGTATTTT	CASSAPGTKSTDTQYF
-	few	TRBV7-2	TRBJ2-1	TGTGCCAGCAGCCTGGTCAGGGGTTCGAGCTCCTACAATGAGCAGTTCTTC	CASSLVRGSSSYNEQFF
-	many	TRBV29-1	TRBJ2-3	TGCAGCGTTGTCCAAGCGGAGATCACAGATACGCAGTATTTT	CSVVQAEITDTQYF
-	many	TRBV3-1	TRBJ1-2	TGTGCCAGCAGCCCGTGGACACAGAACTATGGCTACACCTTC	CASSPWTQNYGYTF
TRBD2	-	TRBV29-1	TRBJ2-6	TGCAGCGTTGGGGGGGGTGGGGCCAACGTCCTGACTTTC	CSVGGGGANVLTF
-	many	TRBV2	TRBJ2-5	TGTGCCAGCGTAGCAGGAAGGGAGACCCAGTACTTC	CASVAGRETQYF
-	few	TRBV7-9	TRBJ1-3	TGTGCCAGCGTGAGGGCCCACTCTGGAAACACCATATATTTT	CASVRAHSGNTIYF
TRBD1	-	TRBV6-6	TRBJ2-7	TGTGCCAGCAGTTACGGACAGGGAGGTAACGAGCAGTACTTC	CASSYGQGGNEQYF
TRBD1	many	TRBV11-3	TRBJ1-2	TGTGCCAGCAGCTCCCGGGACAGGCTCAGTAGCTATGGCTACACCTTC	CASSSRDRLSSYGYTF
TRBD2	many	TRBV28	TRBJ2-7	TGTGCCAGCAGTTCGGGACTAGCGCCCACCTACGAGCAGTACTTC	CASSSGLAPTYEQYF